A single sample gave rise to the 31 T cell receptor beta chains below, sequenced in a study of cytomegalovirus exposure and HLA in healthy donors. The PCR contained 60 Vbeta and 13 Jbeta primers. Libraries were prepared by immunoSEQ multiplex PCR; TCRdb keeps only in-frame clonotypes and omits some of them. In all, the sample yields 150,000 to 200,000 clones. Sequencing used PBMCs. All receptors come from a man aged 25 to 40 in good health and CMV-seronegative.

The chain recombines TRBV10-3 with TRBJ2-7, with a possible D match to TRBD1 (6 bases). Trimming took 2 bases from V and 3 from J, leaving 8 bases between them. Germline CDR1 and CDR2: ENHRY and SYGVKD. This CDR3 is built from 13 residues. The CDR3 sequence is CAISEDRRYEQYF. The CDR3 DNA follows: TGTGCCATCAGTGAGGACAGGCGCTACGAGCAGTACTTC.

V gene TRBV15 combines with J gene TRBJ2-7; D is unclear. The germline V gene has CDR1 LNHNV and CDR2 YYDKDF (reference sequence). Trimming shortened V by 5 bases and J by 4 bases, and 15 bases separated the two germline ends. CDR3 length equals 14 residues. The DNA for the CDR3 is TGTGCCACCAGCTCCCGAACGTCGAGTTACGAGCAGTACTTC. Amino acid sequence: CATSSRTSSYEQYF.

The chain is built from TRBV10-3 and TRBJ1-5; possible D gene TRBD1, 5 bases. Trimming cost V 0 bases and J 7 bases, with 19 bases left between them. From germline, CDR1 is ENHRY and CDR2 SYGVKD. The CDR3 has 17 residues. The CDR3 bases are TGTGCCATCAGTGAGTCAGGGAGGCAAGGGGCTCGGCAGCCCCAGCATTTT. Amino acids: CAISESGRQGARQPQHF.

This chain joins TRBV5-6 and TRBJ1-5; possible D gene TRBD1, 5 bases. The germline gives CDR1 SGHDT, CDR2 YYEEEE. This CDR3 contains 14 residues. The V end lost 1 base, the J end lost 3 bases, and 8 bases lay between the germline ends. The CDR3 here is CASSLRGYNQPQHF. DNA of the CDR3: TGTGCCAGCAGCTTGAGGGGATACAATCAGCCCCAGCATTTT.

The CDR3, as DNA: TGTGCCAGCAGTAGGGAAGGGACAGCCTCCTACGAGCAGTACTTC. Amino acid sequence: CASSREGTASYEQYF. The chain has TRBV2 and TRBJ2-7, with 7 bases identical to TRBD1. Per the germline V gene, CDR1 is SNHLY and CDR2 is FYNNEI. The V and J ends lost 5 bases and 0 bases, in that order; junction bases with no gene match: 7. The CDR3 contains 15 residues.

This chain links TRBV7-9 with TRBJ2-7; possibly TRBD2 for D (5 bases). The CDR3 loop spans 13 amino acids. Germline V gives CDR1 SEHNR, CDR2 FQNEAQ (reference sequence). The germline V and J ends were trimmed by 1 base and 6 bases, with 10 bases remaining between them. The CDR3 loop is CASSLDAGVEQYF. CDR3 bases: TGTGCCAGCAGCTTAGATGCCGGGGTCGAGCAGTACTTC.

CDR3 coding DNA: TGTGCCAGCAGTACGATGGGCACGCAGTATTTT. Translation: CASSTMGTQYF. The rearrangement uses TRBV6-6 and TRBJ2-3; D is unresolved. Trimming stripped 5 bases from V and 9 bases from J, with 9 bases between. Germline V lookup: CDR1 MNHNY, CDR2 SVGAGI (reference sequence). The CDR3 is made up of 11 amino acids.

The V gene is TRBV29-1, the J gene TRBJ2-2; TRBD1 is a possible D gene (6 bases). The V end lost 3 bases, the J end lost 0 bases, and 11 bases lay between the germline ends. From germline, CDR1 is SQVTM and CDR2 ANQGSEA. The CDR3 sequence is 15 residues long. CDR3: CSVDWGQPNTGELFF. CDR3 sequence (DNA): TGCAGCGTTGATTGGGGACAACCGAACACCGGGGAGCTGTTTTTT.

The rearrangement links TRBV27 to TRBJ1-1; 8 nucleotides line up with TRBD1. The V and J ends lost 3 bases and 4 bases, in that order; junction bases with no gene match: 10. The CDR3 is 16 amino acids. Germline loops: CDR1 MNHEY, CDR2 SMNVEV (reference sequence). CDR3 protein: CASSLGVGQAVTEAFF. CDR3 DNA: TGTGCCAGCAGTTTGGGGGTGGGACAGGCGGTCACTGAAGCTTTCTTT.

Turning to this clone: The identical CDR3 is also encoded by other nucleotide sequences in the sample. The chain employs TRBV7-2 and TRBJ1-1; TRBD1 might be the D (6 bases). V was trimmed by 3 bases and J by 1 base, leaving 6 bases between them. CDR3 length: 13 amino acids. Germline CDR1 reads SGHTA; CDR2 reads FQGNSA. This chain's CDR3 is CASSLDRNTEAFF. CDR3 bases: TGTGCCAGCAGCTTGGACAGGAACACTGAAGCTTTCTTT.

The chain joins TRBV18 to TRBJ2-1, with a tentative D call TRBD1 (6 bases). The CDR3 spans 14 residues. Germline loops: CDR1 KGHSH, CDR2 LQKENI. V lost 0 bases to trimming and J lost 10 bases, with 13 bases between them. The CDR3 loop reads CASSPPGAGVEQFF. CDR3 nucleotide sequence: TGTGCCAGCTCACCACCGGGGGCAGGGGTGGAGCAGTTCTTC.

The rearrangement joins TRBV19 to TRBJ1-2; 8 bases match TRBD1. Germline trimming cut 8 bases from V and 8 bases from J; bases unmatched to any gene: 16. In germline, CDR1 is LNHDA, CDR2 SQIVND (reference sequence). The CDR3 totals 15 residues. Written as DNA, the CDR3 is TGTGCCAGTTCCTCCCTTGGGACAGGTACACCGGGCTACACCTTC. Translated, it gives CASSSLGTGTPGYTF.

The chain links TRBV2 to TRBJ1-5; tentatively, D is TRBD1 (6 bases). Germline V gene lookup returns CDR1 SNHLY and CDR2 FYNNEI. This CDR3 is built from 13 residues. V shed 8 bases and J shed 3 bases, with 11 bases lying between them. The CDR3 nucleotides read TGTGCCAGCTTAGGGGGATACAATCAGCCCCAGCATTTT. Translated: CASLGGYNQPQHF.

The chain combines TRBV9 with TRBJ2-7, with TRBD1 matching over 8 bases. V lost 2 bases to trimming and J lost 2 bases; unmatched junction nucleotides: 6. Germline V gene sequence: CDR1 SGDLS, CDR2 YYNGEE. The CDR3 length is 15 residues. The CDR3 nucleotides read TGTGCCAGCAGCGTTGGACAGGGCATCCCCTACGAGCAGTACTTC. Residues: CASSVGQGIPYEQYF.

CDR3 sequence: CASSQDWAYNQPQHF. CDR3 nucleotides: TGCGCCAGCAGCCAAGATTGGGCTTACAATCAGCCCCAGCATTTT. The chain is built from TRBV4-3 and TRBJ1-5; D uncertain. The CDR3 consists of 15 residues. Germline V gene lookup returns CDR1 LGHNA and CDR2 YSLEER. V lost 0 bases and J lost 3, with 9 bases in between.

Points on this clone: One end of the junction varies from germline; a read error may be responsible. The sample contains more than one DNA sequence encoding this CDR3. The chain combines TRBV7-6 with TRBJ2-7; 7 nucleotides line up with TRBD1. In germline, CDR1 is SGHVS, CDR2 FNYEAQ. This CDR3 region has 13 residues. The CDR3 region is CASSSGTDYEQYF. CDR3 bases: TGTGCCAGCAGCTCCGGGACAGACTACGAGCAGTACTTT.

The CDR3 region is CASSRGSFAYEQYF. DNA for the CDR3: TGTGCCAGCAGCCGAGGTTCCTTCGCCTACGAGCAGTACTTC. The J gene is TRBJ2-7, the V gene TRBV11-3; D uncertain. V gave up 5 bases and J gave up 2 bases, with 13 bases separating them. This CDR3 is built from 14 residues. Germline assignment: CDR1 SGHNT and CDR2 YENEEA.

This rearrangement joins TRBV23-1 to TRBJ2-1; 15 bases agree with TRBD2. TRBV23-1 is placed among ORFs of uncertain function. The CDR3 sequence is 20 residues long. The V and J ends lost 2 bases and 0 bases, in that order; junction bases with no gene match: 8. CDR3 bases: TGCGCCAGCAGTCAAACGGGGACTAGCGGGAGGAATAACTCCTACAATGAGCAGTTCTTC. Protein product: CASSQTGTSGRNNSYNEQFF.

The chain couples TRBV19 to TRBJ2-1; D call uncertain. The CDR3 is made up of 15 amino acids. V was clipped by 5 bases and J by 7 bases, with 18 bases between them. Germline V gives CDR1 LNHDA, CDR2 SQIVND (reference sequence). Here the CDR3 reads CASSSASDFNNEQFF. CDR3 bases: TGTGCCAGTAGTTCAGCCTCCGACTTTAATAATGAGCAGTTCTTC.

The CDR3 DNA is TGTGCCAGCAGCATTGGAGCAGCGAACACTGAAGCTTTCTTT. Its protein is CASSIGAANTEAFF. The chain recombines TRBV5-4 with TRBJ1-1; D remains unclear. Trimming removed 4 bases at V and 1 base at J, with 11 bases between. Germline V gene sequence: CDR1 SGHNT, CDR2 YYREEE (reference sequence). This CDR3 region has 14 residues.

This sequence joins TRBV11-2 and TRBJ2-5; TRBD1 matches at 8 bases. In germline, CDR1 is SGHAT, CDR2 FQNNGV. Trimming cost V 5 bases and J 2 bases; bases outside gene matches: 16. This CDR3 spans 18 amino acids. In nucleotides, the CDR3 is TGTGCCAGCAGCGCAATGGACAGGGTGGCCACACTTCAAGAGACCCAGTACTTC. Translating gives CASSAMDRVATLQETQYF. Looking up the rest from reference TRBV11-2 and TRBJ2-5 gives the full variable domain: EAGVAQSPRYKIIEKRQSVAFWCNPISGHATLYWYQQILGQGPKLLIQFQNNGVVDDSQLPKDRFSAERLKGVDSTLKIQPAKLEDSAVYLCASSAMDRVATLQETQYFGPGTRLLVL.

The CDR3 DNA sequence: TGTGCCAGCAGCCTTTTTAATGGGCCAGTCCCCTTCACTAATGAAAAACTGTTTTTT. Its translation: CASSLFNGPVPFTNEKLFF. The chain is built from TRBV5-6 and TRBJ1-4; D is uncertain. The CDR3 sequence is 19 residues long. Between the trimmed V and J ends, which lost 4 bases and 2 bases, there was a span of 24 bases. Germline V lookup: CDR1 SGHDT, CDR2 YYEEEE. Full variable domain (rest looked up from reference TRBV5-6 and TRBJ1-4): DAGVTQSPTHLIKTRGQQVTLRCSPKSGHDTVSWYQQALGQGPQFIFQYYEEEERQRGNFPDRFSGHQFPNYSSELNVNALLLGDSALYLCASSLFNGPVPFTNEKLFFGSGTQLSVL.

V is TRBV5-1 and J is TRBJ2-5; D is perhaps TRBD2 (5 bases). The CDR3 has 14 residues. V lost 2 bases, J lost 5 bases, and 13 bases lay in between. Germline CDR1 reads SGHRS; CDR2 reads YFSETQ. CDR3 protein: CASSLRAEGETQYF. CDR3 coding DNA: TGCGCCAGCAGCTTAAGAGCGGAAGGGGAGACCCAGTACTTC.

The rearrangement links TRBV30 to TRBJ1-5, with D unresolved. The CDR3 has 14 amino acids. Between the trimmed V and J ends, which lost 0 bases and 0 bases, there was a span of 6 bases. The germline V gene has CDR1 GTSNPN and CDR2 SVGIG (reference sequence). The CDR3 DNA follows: TGTGCCTGGAGTGTAGACTTTAGCAATCAGCCCCAGCATTTT. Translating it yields CAWSVDFSNQPQHF.

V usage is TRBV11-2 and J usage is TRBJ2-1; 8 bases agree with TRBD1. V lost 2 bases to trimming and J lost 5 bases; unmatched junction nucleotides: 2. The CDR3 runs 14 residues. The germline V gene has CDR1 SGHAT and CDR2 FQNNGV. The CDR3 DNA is TGTGCCAGCAGCTTATTGACAGGGGACAATGAGCAGTTCTTC. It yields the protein CASSLLTGDNEQFF.

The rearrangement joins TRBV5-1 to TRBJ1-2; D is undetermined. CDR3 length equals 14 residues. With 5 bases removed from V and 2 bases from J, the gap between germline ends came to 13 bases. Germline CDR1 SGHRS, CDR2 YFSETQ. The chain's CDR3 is CASRRLPPNYGYTF. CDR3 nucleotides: TGCGCCAGCAGGCGATTACCCCCAAACTATGGCTACACCTTC.

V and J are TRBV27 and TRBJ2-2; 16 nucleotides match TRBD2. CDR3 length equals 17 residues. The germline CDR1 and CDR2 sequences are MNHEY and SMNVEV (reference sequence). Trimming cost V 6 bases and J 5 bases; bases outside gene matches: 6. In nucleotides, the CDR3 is TGTGCCAGCAGAAGACCGGGACTAGCGGGAGGGACCGGGGAGCTGTTTTTT. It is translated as CASRRPGLAGGTGELFF.

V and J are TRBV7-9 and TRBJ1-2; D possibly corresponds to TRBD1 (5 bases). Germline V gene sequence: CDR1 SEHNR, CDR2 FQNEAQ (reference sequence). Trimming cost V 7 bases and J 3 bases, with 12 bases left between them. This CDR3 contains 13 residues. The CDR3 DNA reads TGTGCCAGCACCATCGACAGATACTATGGCTACACCTTC. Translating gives CASTIDRYYGYTF.

CDR3 in amino acids: CASRGPGGDDEKLFF. CDR3 bases: TGTGCCAGCAGGGGGCCCGGGGGGGACGATGAAAAACTGTTTTTT. The rearrangement uses TRBV28 and TRBJ1-4; possibly TRBD1 for D (5 bases). The CDR3 is made up of 15 amino acids. Germline assignment: CDR1 MDHEN and CDR2 SYDVKM. V was pared by 6 bases and J by 6 bases, with 17 bases between.

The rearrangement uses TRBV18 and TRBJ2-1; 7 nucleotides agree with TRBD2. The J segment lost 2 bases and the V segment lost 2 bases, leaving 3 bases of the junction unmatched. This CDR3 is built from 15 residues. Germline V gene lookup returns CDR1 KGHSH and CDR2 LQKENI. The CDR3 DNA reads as TGTGCCAGCTCACCAACTAGCGCCACCTACAATGAGCAGTTCTTC. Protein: CASSPTSATYNEQFF. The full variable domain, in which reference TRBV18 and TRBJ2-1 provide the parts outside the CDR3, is NAGVMQNPRHLVRRRGQEARLRCSPMKGHSHVYWYRQLPEEGLKFMVYLQKENIIDESGMPKERFSAEFPKEGPSILRIQQVVRGDSAAYFCASSPTSATYNEQFFGPGTRLTVL.

CDR3 region: CASSLPSGSLQETQYF. The DNA of the CDR3 is TGCGCCAGCAGTCTCCCTAGCGGGAGCTTACAAGAGACCCAGTACTTC. The chain has TRBV10-2 and TRBJ2-5; 10 nucleotides align to TRBD2. V shed 5 bases, J shed 2 bases, and the junction held 8 bases outside the gene matches. Germline lookup yields CDR1 WSHSY and CDR2 SAAADI. CDR3 length: 16 residues.